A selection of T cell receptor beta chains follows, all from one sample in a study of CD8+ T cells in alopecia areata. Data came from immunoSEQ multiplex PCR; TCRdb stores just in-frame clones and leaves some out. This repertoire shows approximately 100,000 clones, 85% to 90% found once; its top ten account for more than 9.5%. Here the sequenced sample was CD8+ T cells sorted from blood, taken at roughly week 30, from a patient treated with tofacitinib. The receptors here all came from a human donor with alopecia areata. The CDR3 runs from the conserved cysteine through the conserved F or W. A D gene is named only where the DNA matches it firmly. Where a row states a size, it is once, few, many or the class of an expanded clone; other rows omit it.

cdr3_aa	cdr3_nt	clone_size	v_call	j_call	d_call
CASGLVLVLGLRERVEIFRETQYF	TGTGCTAGTGGTTTGGTACTAGTTTTGGGTCTGCGCGAGCGAGTGGAGATTTTTAGAGAGACCCAGTACTTC	-	TRBV12-5	TRBJ2-5	-
CASSSHTSWGTGAYEQYF	TGTGCCAGCAGTTCCCACACCTCGTGGGGGACAGGGGCCTACGAGCAGTACTTC	-	TRBV27	TRBJ2-7	TRBD1
CASSLGGGTEAFF	TGTGCCAGCAGCTTAGGGGGCGGCACTGAAGCTTTCTTT	-	TRBV5-5	TRBJ1-1	TRBD1
CASSGTQGEAFF	TGCGCCAGCAGCGGGACCCAGGGGGAAGCTTTCTTT	few	TRBV4-1	TRBJ1-1	-
CASRSSGLPEAFF	TGTGCCAGCAGGTCATCAGGGTTACCTGAAGCTTTCTTT	-	TRBV5-4	TRBJ1-1	-
CAWRGLYNEQFF	TGTGCCTGGAGGGGCCTTTACAATGAGCAGTTCTTC	-	TRBV30	TRBJ2-1	-
CASSPPVRGQREQFF	TGTGCCAGCTCACCTCCCGTTAGGGGGCAGCGTGAGCAGTTCTTC	-	TRBV18	TRBJ2-1	TRBD1
CSVGSGMSDEQYF	TGCAGCGTTGGAAGCGGCATGAGCGACGAGCAGTACTTC	-	TRBV29-1	TRBJ2-7	-
CASSTSGRELFF	TGTGCCAGCAGTACAAGCGGGAGGGAGCTGTTTTTT	-	TRBV27	TRBJ2-2	TRBD2
CAVQGGVTEAFF	TGTGCCGTTCAGGGAGGGGTAACTGAAGCTTTCTTT	-	TRBV5-5	TRBJ1-1	-
CASSRGTSGGLDTQYF	TGTGCCAGCAGCCGCGGGACTAGCGGGGGGCTGGATACGCAGTATTTT	few	TRBV6-6	TRBJ2-3	TRBD2
CAISDSPSGINF	TGTGCCATCAGTGACTCCCCCAGCGGGATAAACTTC	few	TRBV10-3	TRBJ2-5	TRBD2
CASSLARGSDEQYF	TGTGCCAGCAGTTTAGCCAGGGGGTCGGACGAGCAGTACTTC	-	TRBV27	TRBJ2-7	TRBD1
CASSLVGGGDTQYF	TGTGCCAGCAGTTTAGTCGGGGGGGGAGATACGCAGTATTTT	-	TRBV27	TRBJ2-3	TRBD2
CASSESISGTDTQYF	TGCGCCAGCAGTGAGTCGATAAGCGGAACAGATACGCAGTATTTT	-	TRBV10-1	TRBJ2-3	-
CASSSRTGEETQYF	TGTGCCAGCAGCTCACGGACAGGAGAAGAGACCCAGTACTTC	-	TRBV7-6	TRBJ2-5	TRBD1
CASRDGTGGRDEQFF	TGCGCCAGCAGGGACGGGACAGGGGGCCGAGATGAGCAGTTCTTC	few	TRBV5-1	TRBJ2-1	TRBD1
CASSFFAGESYEQYF	TGTGCCAGCAGCTTTTTCGCCGGGGAGAGCTACGAGCAGTACTTC	few	TRBV7-2	TRBJ2-7	-
CSVEKRGRGLYEQYF	TGCAGCGTTGAGAAAAGGGGCAGGGGGCTCTACGAGCAGTACTTC	-	TRBV29-1	TRBJ2-7	TRBD1
CASRQGLAGVWEQYF	TGTGCCAGCAGACAAGGACTAGCGGGAGTGTGGGAGCAGTACTTC	-	TRBV6-5	TRBJ2-7	TRBD2
CASSPREGYGYTF	TGTGCCAGTAGTCCCCGGGAGGGCTATGGCTACACCTTC	-	TRBV19	TRBJ1-2	-
CASSYVTQGSNEQFF	TGTGCCAGCAGTTACGTAACCCAGGGGAGCAATGAGCAGTTCTTC	-	TRBV6-5	TRBJ2-1	-
CASRTGSAGGYYEQYF	TGTGCCAGCAGGACGGGGTCGGCAGGGGGATACTACGAGCAGTACTTC	-	TRBV7-9	TRBJ2-7	TRBD1
CASSSGDSGRNTGELFF	TGTGCCAGCAGTTCAGGAGATAGCGGGAGAAACACCGGGGAGCTGTTTTTT	once	TRBV2	TRBJ2-2	TRBD2
CASYGTGETYEQYF	TGTGCCAGTTACGGGACAGGGGAAACCTACGAGCAGTACTTC	once	TRBV5-6	TRBJ2-7	TRBD1
CASSLRGRAYEQYF	TGTGCCAGCAGCCTGCGGGGAAGAGCCTACGAGCAGTACTTC	few	TRBV11-1	TRBJ2-7	-
CASNIVGNQPQHF	TGTGCCAGTAATATTGTGGGCAATCAGCCCCAGCATTTT	-	TRBV19	TRBJ1-5	-
CAWSSSTGELFF	TGTGCCTGGAGCAGTAGCACCGGGGAGCTGTTTTTT	-	TRBV30	TRBJ2-2	-
CASSQALWTSDHNEQFF	TGTGCCAGCAGCCAAGCGCTCTGGACTAGCGACCACAATGAGCAGTTCTTC	-	TRBV14	TRBJ2-1	TRBD2
CASSQGLEWTQYF	TGTGCCAGCAGCCAAGGGTTGGAATGGACCCAGTACTTC	-	TRBV14	TRBJ2-5	-
CASSLRTGGYNEQFF	TGTGCCAGCAGCTTGCGGACAGGGGGCTACAATGAGCAGTTCTTC	-	TRBV5-6	TRBJ2-1	TRBD1
CASSRDSLAKNIQYF	TGTGCCAGCAGCCGGGACAGCCTAGCCAAAAACATTCAGTACTTC	-	TRBV7-9	TRBJ2-4	TRBD1
CASREQGGDEQYF	TGCGCCAGCAGAGAGCAGGGTGGGGACGAGCAGTACTTC	-	TRBV4-1	TRBJ2-7	-
CSARTGSTDTQYF	TGCAGCGCCCGGACAGGAAGCACAGATACGCAGTATTTT	-	TRBV29-1	TRBJ2-3	TRBD1
CVSSQGNYEQYF	TGTGTCAGCAGCCAAGGAAACTACGAGCAGTACTTC	-	TRBV4-2	TRBJ2-7	-
CSVSQASSYEQYF	TGCAGCGTTTCCCAGGCCTCCTCCTACGAGCAGTACTTC	-	TRBV29-1	TRBJ2-7	-